Below, one T cell receptor (beta chain) is given with its context. Antigen: not known. The V and J ends lost 3 bases and 9 bases respectively, with 15 bases between them. The CDR3 is 15 amino acids. Germline loops: CDR1 LGHDT, CDR2 YNNKEL (reference sequence). The data are from a study of T cell responses to AZD1222 COVID-19 vaccine. Study-level points and caveats: At baseline, just six AZD1222 recipients tested seropositive. A mostly white British donor set with more females was recruited, and clonal diversity was possibly underestimated. Increases in Spike-specific TCR breadth and depth were seen after two AZD1222 doses.

Repertoires were generated with immunoSEQ multiplex PCR, while TCRdb's copy carries only in-frame clones and drops some. The sample shows about 140,000 clones, roughly 91% of them seen only once. Specimen: peripheral blood, collected 28 days after the second AZD1222 dose. This clonotype was obtained from an adult who received the AZD1222 COVID-19 vaccine. The rearrangement links TRBV3-1 (or the pseudogene TRBV3-2) to TRBJ1-6; maybe TRBD1 (5 bases). Here the CDR3 reads CASSQASARVSPLHF. CDR3 nucleotides: TGTGCCAGCAGCCAGGCATCCGCCAGGGTTTCACCCCTCCACTTT.